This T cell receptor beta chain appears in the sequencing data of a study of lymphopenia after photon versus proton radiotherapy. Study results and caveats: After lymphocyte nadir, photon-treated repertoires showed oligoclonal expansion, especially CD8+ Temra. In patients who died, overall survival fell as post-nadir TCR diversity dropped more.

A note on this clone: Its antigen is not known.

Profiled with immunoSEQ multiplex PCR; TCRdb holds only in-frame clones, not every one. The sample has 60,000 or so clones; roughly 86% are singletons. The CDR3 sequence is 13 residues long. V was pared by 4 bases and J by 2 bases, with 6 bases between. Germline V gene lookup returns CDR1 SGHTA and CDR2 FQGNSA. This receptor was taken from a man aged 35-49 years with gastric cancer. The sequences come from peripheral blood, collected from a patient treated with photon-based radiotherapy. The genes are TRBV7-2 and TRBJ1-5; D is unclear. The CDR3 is CASSSNRNQPQHF. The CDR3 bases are TGTGCCAGCAGCTCCAACCGCAATCAGCCCCAGCATTTT.